This passage covers 12 T cell receptor beta chains from one sample sequenced in a study of radiotherapy plus CTLA-4 blockade in lung cancer. Some clones are missing from TCRdb's copy, which holds only in-frame ones; the method was immunoSEQ multiplex PCR. This repertoire shows roughly 100,000 clones, under 90% found once; its top ten account for 2% to 2.5%. The sample consisted of peripheral blood, taken from a patient treated with radiotherapy plus ipilimumab. The receptors were sampled from a human donor with non-small cell lung cancer that progressed on radiotherapy plus ipilimumab. Some clones in this sample may be carry-over from other donors' samples.

Only a few counts were recorded for this clone. V and J are TRBV19 and TRBJ2-3; 9 bases are a match to TRBD1. This CDR3 comprises 15 residues. The germline CDR1 and CDR2 sequences are LNHDA and SQIVND (reference sequence). The V and J ends lost 1 base and 3 bases, in that order; junction bases with no gene match: 2. CDR3 nucleotides: TGTGCCAGTAGTATAGGGGACAGGGTAACAGATACGCAGTATTTT. Residues: CASSIGDRVTDTQYF. Together with reference TRBV19 and TRBJ2-3, the CDR3 gives the full variable domain: DGGITQSPKYLFRKEGQNVTLSCEQNLNHDAMYWYRQDPGQGLRLIYYSQIVNDFQKGDIAEGYSVSREKKESFPLTVTSAQKNPTAFYLCASSIGDRVTDTQYFGPGTRLTVL.

V usage is TRBV5-6 and J usage is TRBJ2-7; 7 nucleotides agree with TRBD1. V was pared by 4 bases and J by 9 bases, with 7 bases of the junction left unmatched. This CDR3 spans 12 amino acids. The germline CDR1 and CDR2 sequences are SGHDT and YYEEEE. DNA for the CDR3: TGTGCCAGCAGCCCTCCGACAGGGCGGCAGTACTTC. Amino acid sequence: CASSPPTGRQYF.

The chain joins TRBV25-1 to TRBJ2-5, with 9 nucleotides matching TRBD2. The junction had 7 bases not matched to a gene; V was cut back by 2 bases and J by 3 bases. The CDR3 runs 16 residues. Germline CDR1 MGHDK, CDR2 SYGVNS. The DNA for the CDR3 is TGTGCCAGCAGTGAACTGGGGCGGGGGGGTAAAGAGACCCAGTACTTC. It codes for CASSELGRGGKETQYF.

This chain joins TRBV7-8 and TRBJ1-5; TRBD1 is a possible D gene (6 bases). The CDR3 loop spans 13 amino acids. The ends were cut back, 1 base at V and 5 bases at J, with 6 bases in the middle. CDR1 and CDR2 from the germline V gene are SGHVS and FQNEAQ. CDR3 DNA: TGTGCCAGCAGCTTAGACAGGGATCAGCCCCAGCATTTT. Translating it yields CASSLDRDQPQHF.

The chain links TRBV6-5 to TRBJ1-1; D gene ambiguous. The length of the CDR3 is 13 residues. Between the trimmed V and J ends, which lost 5 bases and 1 base, there was a span of 8 bases. Germline V gene sequence: CDR1 MNHEY, CDR2 SVGAGI. For the CDR3, the DNA is TGTGCCAGCAGTGTCACTAGGAACACTGAAGCTTTCTTT. Amino acid sequence: CASSVTRNTEAFF.

The CDR3 here is CASSFYFSGGSYEQYF. DNA for the CDR3: TGTGCCAGCAGTTTCTATTTTAGCGGGGGGTCCTACGAGCAGTACTTC. V gene TRBV6-5 combines with J gene TRBJ2-7; 10 bases agree with TRBD2. The germline gives CDR1 MNHEY, CDR2 SVGAGI. The CDR3 spans 16 residues. After removal of 4 bases from V and 1 base from J, the junction contained 7 bases not matched to a gene.

The rearrangement joins TRBV7-9 to TRBJ1-1, with unresolved D. Germline CDR1 reads SEHNR; CDR2 reads FQNEAQ (reference sequence). V lost 1 base, J lost 4 bases, and 7 bases lay in between. This CDR3 is built from 13 residues. The CDR3 loop is CASSLGDSTEAFF. As DNA, the CDR3 is TGTGCCAGCAGCTTAGGGGATAGCACTGAAGCTTTCTTT.

This clone was recorded only once. The V call is TRBV7-3, the J call TRBJ1-2; 7 nucleotides agree with TRBD1. V lost 5 bases and J lost 7; bases outside the gene matches: 19. CDR1 SGHTA and CDR2 FQGTGA come from the germline V gene. The CDR3 length is 17 residues. The CDR3 spells CASSLRTGSRLEGGYTF. The CDR3 region has the DNA TGTGCCAGCAGCCTACGGACAGGATCCCGCCTTGAGGGTGGCTACACCTTC.

This chain connects TRBV9 to TRBJ2-5, with TRBD2 matching over 7 bases. Germline V CDR1 and CDR2: SGDLS, YYNGEE. The CDR3 extends over 16 amino acids. V was pared by 0 bases and J by 1 base, with 6 bases of the junction left unmatched. CDR3 coding DNA: TGTGCCAGCAGCGTAGGGACTCTAGCGGCCCAAGAGACCCAGTACTTC. This encodes CASSVGTLAAQETQYF.

The CDR3 DNA follows: TGTGCCAGCAGCTTCCGGGGCAACTCCTACGAGCAGTACTTC. Its translation: CASSFRGNSYEQYF. The chain is built from TRBV7-9 and TRBJ2-7; TRBD1 or TRBD2 may be the D gene (5 bases each). Trimming shortened V by 3 bases and J by 0 bases, and 9 bases separated the two germline ends. The V gene's germline CDR1 is SEHNR and CDR2 FQNEAQ (reference sequence). The CDR3 is made up of 14 amino acids. Full variable domain (missing parts from reference TRBV7-9 and TRBJ2-7): DTGVSQNPRHKITKRGQNVTFRCDPISEHNRLYWYRQTLGQGPEFLTYFQNEAQLEKSRLLSDRFSAERPKGSFSTLEIQRTEQGDSAMYLCASSFRGNSYEQYFGPGTRLTVT.

The chain recombines TRBV7-2 with TRBJ1-6; D is unclear. The germline V gene has CDR1 SGHTA and CDR2 FQGNSA. Trimming removed 1 base from V and 7 bases from J, with 2 bases in between. The CDR3 consists of 12 residues. The CDR3 DNA reads TGTGCCAGCAGCTTAGTGAATTCACCCCTCCACTTT. As protein: CASSLVNSPLHF.

The chain carries TRBV9 and TRBJ1-1; possibly TRBD1 for D (6 bases). The V and J ends lost 4 bases and 1 base respectively, with 11 bases between them. CDR3 length equals 14 residues. Per germline, CDR1 SGDLS and CDR2 YYNGEE. DNA of the CDR3: TGTGCCAGCAGCAAGACGGGGGCGAACACTGAAGCTTTCTTT. It codes for CASSKTGANTEAFF.